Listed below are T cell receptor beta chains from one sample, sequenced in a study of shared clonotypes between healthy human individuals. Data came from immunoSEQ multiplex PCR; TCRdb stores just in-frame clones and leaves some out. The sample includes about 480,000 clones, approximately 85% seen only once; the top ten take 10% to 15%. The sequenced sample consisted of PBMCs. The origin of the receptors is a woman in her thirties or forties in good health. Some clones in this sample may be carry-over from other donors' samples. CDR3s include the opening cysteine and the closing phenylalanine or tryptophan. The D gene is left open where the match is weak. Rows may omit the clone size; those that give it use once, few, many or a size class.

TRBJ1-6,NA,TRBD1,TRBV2,TGTGCCAGCACTGGACAGGAGTATTCACCCCTCCACTTT,CASTGQEYSPLHF
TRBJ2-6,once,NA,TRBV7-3,TGTGCCAGCAGCTCAGGGAACTCTGGGGCCAACGTCCTGACTTTC,CASSSGNSGANVLTF
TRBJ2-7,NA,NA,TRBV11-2,TGTGCCAGCAGCTTAGGAGGGCACGAGCAGTACTTC,CASSLGGHEQYF
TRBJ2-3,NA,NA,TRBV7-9,TGTGCCAGCACCCCGGGGGGCAGCACAGATACGCAGTATTTT,CASTPGGSTDTQYF
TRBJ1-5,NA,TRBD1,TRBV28,TGTGCCAGCAGTGGATACCAGGGGGCGAGCAATCAGCCCCAGCATTTT,CASSGYQGASNQPQHF
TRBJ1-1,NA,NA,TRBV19,TGTGCCAGTAGTATAGGGGACGGCCGCTATATGAACACTGAAGCTTTCTTT,CASSIGDGRYMNTEAFF
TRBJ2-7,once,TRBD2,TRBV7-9,TGTGCCAGCAGCTTACTAGCGGGATCGGGCGAGCAGTACTTC,CASSLLAGSGEQYF
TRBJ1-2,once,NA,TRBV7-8,TGTGCCAGCAGCTTAGGACTGCAGGGAGGAGGCTACACCTTC,CASSLGLQGGGYTF
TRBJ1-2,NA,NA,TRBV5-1,TGCGCCAGCAGCTTGGCCCGCTACTATGGCTACACCTTC,CASSLARYYGYTF
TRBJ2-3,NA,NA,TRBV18,TGTGCCAGCTCACTCGTAGATACGCAGTATTTT,CASSLVDTQYF
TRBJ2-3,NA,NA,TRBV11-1,TGTGCCAGCAGCTTTAGCTCCGGGTCACAAGATACGCAGTATTTT,CASSFSSGSQDTQYF
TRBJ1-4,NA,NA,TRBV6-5,TGTGCCAGCAGCGCGCTGGCGGGAAATGAAAAACTGTTTTTT,CASSALAGNEKLFF
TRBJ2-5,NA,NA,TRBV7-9,TGTGCCAGCAGCTTAGTTTCCCAAGAGACCCAGTACTTC,CASSLVSQETQYF
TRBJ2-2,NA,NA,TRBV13,TGTGCCAGCAGCTTAGGTGGGAACACCGGGGAGCTGTTTTTT,CASSLGGNTGELFF
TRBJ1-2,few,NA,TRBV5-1,TGCGCCAGCAGCTTGAAGGGCGATTCTAACTATGGCTACACCTTC,CASSLKGDSNYGYTF
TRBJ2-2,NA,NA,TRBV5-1,TGCGCCAGCAGCCCCTTACCTTACACCGGGGAGCTGTTTTTT,CASSPLPYTGELFF
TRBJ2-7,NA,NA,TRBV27,TGTGCCAGCAGTTCTATCCGGGGCCACGAGCAGTACTTC,CASSSIRGHEQYF
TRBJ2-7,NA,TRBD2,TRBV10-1,TGCGCCAGCAGTTCTAGCGGGAGGGATGAGCAGTACTTC,CASSSSGRDEQYF
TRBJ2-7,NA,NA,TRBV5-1,TGCGCCAGCAGCAGGGGAACACTTGATGGGACTTACGAGCAGTACTTC,CASSRGTLDGTYEQYF
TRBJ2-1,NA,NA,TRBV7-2,TGTGCCAGCAGCTTAAGCCGGCCTCCGTTAAATGAGCAGTTCTTC,CASSLSRPPLNEQFF
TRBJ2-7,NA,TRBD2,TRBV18,TGTGCCAGCTCACCAGGCGGCGGGAGGGCCTCCTACGAGCAGTACTTC,CASSPGGGRASYEQYF
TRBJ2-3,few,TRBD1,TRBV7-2,TGTGCCAGCAGCTGGGGACAGGGAAAGCAGTATTTT,CASSWGQGKQYF
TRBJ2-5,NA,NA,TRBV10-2,TGCGCCAGCACCATTCCCGACGCCCCGGCGGAGACCCAGTACTTC,CASTIPDAPAETQYF
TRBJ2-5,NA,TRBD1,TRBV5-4,TGTGCCAGCAGCTACGGGACAGAGAAACAAGAGACCCAGTACTTC,CASSYGTEKQETQYF
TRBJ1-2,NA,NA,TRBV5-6,TGTGCCAGCAGCCGGAGTCGGGGGAACTATGGCTACACCTTC,CASSRSRGNYGYTF
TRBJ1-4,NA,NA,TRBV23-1,TGCGCCAGCAGTCAATCCGGCTGCCCAACTAATGAAAAACTGTTTTTT,CASSQSGCPTNEKLFF
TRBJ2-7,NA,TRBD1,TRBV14,TGTGCCAGCAGCCTAACAGGGGGCGCGCCCTACGAGCAGTACTTC,CASSLTGGAPYEQYF
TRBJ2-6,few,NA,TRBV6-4,TGTGCCAGCAGTGACTCGGTCAAATCTGGGGCCAACGTCCTGACTTTC,CASSDSVKSGANVLTF
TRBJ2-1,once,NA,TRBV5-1,TGCGCCAGCAGAAACAGGTACAATGAGCAGTTCTTC,CASRNRYNEQFF